This is a list of T cell receptor beta chains from one sample in a study of shared T cell receptors in the human thymus. The table came from immunoSEQ multiplex PCR; TCRdb's copy has only in-frame clones and leaves some out. The top ten clones hold over 0.008% of a sample with hundreds of thousands of clones, approximately 87% of them seen once. This sample was shared with a second study, whose subject was human thymus T cells.

Input material: thymocytes. The receptor set was obtained from a boy in the first two years of life with a congenital heart defect. The CDR3 runs from the conserved cysteine through the conserved F or W. D genes are given only for firm matches. Clone size is stated in some rows and not others, as once, few, many or a class when expanded.

d_call clone_size j_call v_call cdr3_nt cdr3_aa
- - TRBJ2-4 TRBV29-1 TGCAGCGTGAGGCAGGGAGGCATTCAGTACTTC CSVRQGGIQYF
TRBD2 - TRBJ2-7 TRBV18 TGTGCCAGCTCACCCCGGTTTCAGCGGGAGGGATCCTACGAGCAGTACTTC CASSPRFQREGSYEQYF
TRBD1 - TRBJ1-6 TRBV4-3 TGCGCCAGCAGCCAAGAGAAGGGGACAGCGAAGAAGGGATATTCCCCCCTCCACTTT CASSQEKGTAKKGYSPLHF
TRBD1 few TRBJ1-6 TRBV5-8 TGTGCCAGCAGCTTCAGGGGGAATCCCCTCCACTTT CASSFRGNPLHF
TRBD2 - TRBJ2-7 TRBV30 TGTGCCTGGAGTGCGGGACGCTCTAGCGGGGGGGTCTACGAGCAGTACTTC CAWSAGRSSGGVYEQYF
TRBD1 - TRBJ2-5 TRBV9 TGTGCCAGCAGTCGTGGACCGGGACAGATCTTCCAAGAGACCCAGTACTTC CASSRGPGQIFQETQYF
TRBD1 - TRBJ1-5 TRBV18 TGTGCCAGCTCGCGGACAGGGACGGCCAATCAGCCCCAGCATTTT CASSRTGTANQPQHF
- - TRBJ2-7 TRBV7-2 TGTGCCAGCAGGAGGACAGCAACCTACGAGCAGTACTTC CASRRTATYEQYF
TRBD1 - TRBJ1-1 TRBV18 TGTGCCAGCTCCCCTCGCAGGGGGCGTGAGAACACTGAAGCTTTCTTT CASSPRRGRENTEAFF
- - TRBJ2-3 TRBV5-4 TGTGCCAGCAGCTTGGCCCCTAGCACAGATACGCAGTATTTT CASSLAPSTDTQYF
TRBD2 once TRBJ2-7 TRBV5-6 TGTGCCAGCAGCTGTTCTTCTCTTCCGACTAGCGGGAGGTACGAGCAGTACTTC CASSCSSLPTSGRYEQYF
TRBD1 - TRBJ1-5 TRBV7-9 TGTGCCAGCAGCTGGGGACAGGGGCCTCGAAATCAGCCCCAGCATTTT CASSWGQGPRNQPQHF
- - TRBJ1-1 TRBV27 TGTGCCAGCAGTTTATACGGAGAGAATGAAGCTTTCTTT CASSLYGENEAFF
- - TRBJ1-1 TRBV28 TGTGCCAGCAGGGCAGGGGTTGGAACTGAAGCTTTCTTT CASRAGVGTEAFF
TRBD2 - TRBJ2-3 TRBV6-1 TGTGCCAGCAGTGTAATCAATGCGGGACTAAGCACAGATACGCAGTATTTT CASSVINAGLSTDTQYF
- - TRBJ1-2 TRBV14 TGTGCCAGCAGCCCAAGACAGCCCTACTATGGCTACACCTTC CASSPRQPYYGYTF
- - TRBJ1-1 TRBV5-1 TGCGCCAGCAGCACGACAGAGAACACTGAAGCTTTCTTT CASSTTENTEAFF
- - TRBJ1-1 TRBV19 TGTGCCAGTGGACCCCCCCGGGGGTACACTGAAGCTTTCTTT CASGPPRGYTEAFF
TRBD1 - TRBJ2-7 TRBV13 TGTGCCAGCAGCTTAGGTAGGAGGTCCAGGGGGCGCGGTGGTTACGAGCAGTACTTC CASSLGRRSRGRGGYEQYF
- - TRBJ2-1 TRBV7-2 TGTGCCAGCAGCTACTCAGGGGACGAGCAGTTCTTC CASSYSGDEQFF
TRBD1 - TRBJ1-2 TRBV5-6 TGTGCCAGCAGCTTGCTGGGGACAGGGCGTTACTATGGCTACACCTTC CASSLLGTGRYYGYTF
- - TRBJ1-6 TRBV5-6 TGTGCCAGCAGCCTAGATGTTAAGAATTCACCCCTCCACTTT CASSLDVKNSPLHF
TRBD2 few TRBJ2-1 TRBV7-3 TGTGCCAGCAGCCCGACTAGCGGGGGGGTATACAATGAGCAGTTCTTC CASSPTSGGVYNEQFF